Ten or more counts support the clone carrying this T cell receptor (beta chain). Its specificity is not known. V lost 4 bases and J lost 3, with 13 bases in between. The CDR3 has 14 amino acids. The germline V gene encodes CDR1 SGHRS and CDR2 YFSETQ. These data come from a study of neurological immune-mediated disorders. Whole-study results and caveats: CDR3 amino acid sequences of expanded clones were not shared across subjects, a result suggesting private repertoires in all groups. HTLV-1-associated myelopathy had the most TCR clonal expansion, while multiple sclerosis had the least, a level that fell below healthy controls.

Every sequencing run generated in excess of 170 million TCR-beta sequences. These sequences covered 15-18 subjects. TCRdb re-analysed the 5' RACE reads in MiXCR, keeping a single row per CDR3 protein. The sample shows roughly 48,000 distinct CDR3 sequences, 20% to 30% of them seen only once. Serving as healthy controls were blood bank volunteers based in Maryland, USA. The clonotype comes from a woman in her 70s in good health. The sample taken for sequencing was PBMCs. V usage is TRBV5-1 and J usage is TRBJ1-2; no definite D call. The CDR3 spells CASSIGPADYGYTF. The DNA for the CDR3 is TGCGCCAGCAGCATTGGGCCAGCCGACTATGGCTACACCTTC.